This T cell receptor beta chain came from a study of vaccination effects on CD4 cells after COVID-19. Study in general: Two doses of either BNT162b2 or mRNA-1273 were given to each participant. It was with 10 IU/ml IL-2 and about 10 ug/ml peptides that some 1.8 million PBMC per well were cultured. Study-level results: Only 1 of 255 vaccine-induced clones from healthy vaccinees cross-reacted with common cold coronaviruses.

TCRdb's copy holds only in-frame clones and misses some; the assay was immunoSEQ multiplex PCR. The repertoire holds tens of thousands of clones, with approximately 73% as singletons. With roughly nine days of culture completed, CD4+ T cells were isolated. On both days 3 and 7, half of the culture medium was replaced with IL-2 medium. On this clone: The antigen is not known.

The receptor was derived from a human donor who received a COVID-19 vaccine. Source: CD4+ T cells from PBMCs cultured without peptide, taken before COVID-19 vaccination.

CDR3 protein: CASGDRAFSYEQYF. In DNA form, the CDR3 reads TGTGCCAGCGGGGACAGGGCCTTCTCCTACGAGCAGTACTTC. The rearrangement joins TRBV2 to TRBJ2-7, with 9 bases matching TRBD1. V shed 8 bases and J 0 bases; nucleotides not matched to a gene: 5. The CDR3 extends over 14 amino acids. CDR1 is SNHLY and CDR2 is FYNNEI in the germline V gene.